Below are 16 T cell receptor beta chains sequenced from a single sample in a study of cytomegalovirus exposure and HLA in healthy donors. Only in-frame clones appear in the TCRdb table, and some are missing; sequencing was by immunoSEQ multiplex PCR. The table shows under 200,000 clones, with approximately 89% occurring only once. Input material: PBMCs. These receptors were collected from a woman between 18 and 29 years old in good health and CMV-seropositive.

V and J are TRBV4-1 and TRBJ2-5; 8 bases align to TRBD1. Trimming removed 4 bases from V and 5 bases from J; junction bases left unmatched: 3. The CDR3 extends over 13 amino acids. CDR1 MGHRA and CDR2 YSYEKL come from the germline V gene. In nucleotides, the CDR3 is TGCGCCAGCAGCCTAACAGGGGGTGAGACCCAGTACTTC. Translation gives CASSLTGGETQYF.

This chain uses TRBV19 with TRBJ2-6; tentative D call: TRBD1 (6 bases). Germline V gene data show CDR1 as LNHDA and CDR2 as SQIVND (reference sequence). The ends were cut back, 4 bases at V and 4 bases at J, with 11 bases in the middle. The CDR3 loop spans 15 amino acids. CDR3: CASSTRTAGANVLTF. The CDR3 DNA sequence: TGTGCCAGTAGTACTCGGACAGCAGGGGCCAACGTCCTGACTTTC.

The chain couples TRBV27 to TRBJ2-7; possibly TRBD1 for D (5 bases). Germline loops: CDR1 MNHEY, CDR2 SMNVEV (reference sequence). This CDR3 comprises 13 residues. V lost 6 bases and J 1 base, leaving 10 bases between the germline ends. The CDR3 sequence is CASSLRVSYEQYF. The CDR3 DNA is TGTGCCAGCAGCCTCAGGGTATCCTACGAGCAGTACTTC.

The rearrangement uses TRBV7-3 and TRBJ2-5; 9 bases agree with TRBD1. Germline-derived CDR1 and CDR2 are SGHTA and FQGTGA. The CDR3 is 15 amino acids. Germline trimming cut 4 bases from V and 4 bases from J; bases unmatched to any gene: 7. The CDR3 region has the DNA TGTGCCAGCAGCTATACAGGGGGCAGGGGAGAGACCCAGTACTTC. It yields the protein CASSYTGGRGETQYF.

The rearrangement links TRBV27 to TRBJ1-2; the D is unclear. Deletions cut 8 bases from V and 1 base from J, with 17 bases between. Germline lookup yields CDR1 MNHEY and CDR2 SMNVEV (reference sequence). The CDR3 length is 15 residues. The CDR3 bases are TGTGCCAGCCGTGGGTACCAGACTCATAACTATGGCTACACCTTC. Translated, it gives CASRGYQTHNYGYTF.

The chain joins TRBV5-1 to TRBJ2-3; 7 bases align to TRBD2. Trimming cost V 0 bases and J 5 bases; bases outside gene matches: 6. Looked up from germline, CDR1 is SGHRS and CDR2 is YFSETQ. CDR3 size: 15 residues. The CDR3 DNA sequence: TGCGCCAGCAGCTTGGCCGGGACTACGGGAGATACGCAGTATTTT. This gives the protein CASSLAGTTGDTQYF.

The chain joins TRBV11-2 to TRBJ2-4; D is unresolved. The CDR3 spans 16 residues. The V end lost 5 bases, the J end lost 2 bases, and 16 bases lay between the germline ends. Germline-derived CDR1 and CDR2 are SGHAT and FQNNGV. The CDR3 region has the DNA TGTGCCAGCAGCCCCGCCCCATACCTATCCAAAAACATTCAGTACTTC. The encoded protein is CASSPAPYLSKNIQYF.

The V and J genes are TRBV2 and TRBJ1-1, with a weak D call TRBD1 (5 bases). V shed 4 bases and J shed 10 bases, with 19 bases lying between them. The V gene's germline CDR1 is SNHLY and CDR2 FYNNEI. This CDR3 is built from 14 residues. The CDR3 DNA follows: TGTGCCAGCAGTGGCACTGGGACTCACCAATCAGCTTTCTTT. Its protein is CASSGTGTHQSAFF.

The gene calls are TRBV15 and TRBJ2-6, with 12 bases lining up with TRBD1. V gave up 3 bases and J gave up 1 base; unmatched junction bases: 4. The germline CDR1 and CDR2 sequences are LNHNV and YYDKDF (reference sequence). The CDR3 covers 18 residues. This chain's CDR3 is CATSSRDRGLSGANVLTF. The CDR3 DNA follows: TGTGCCACCAGCAGCCGGGACAGGGGGCTTTCTGGGGCCAACGTCCTGACTTTC.

This clone was seen only a few times. The rearrangement links TRBV18 to TRBJ1-2; no definite D call. Germline CDR1 is KGHSH and CDR2 is LQKENI. The CDR3 is 12 residues long. Trimming removed 6 bases from V and 5 bases from J, with 10 bases in between. The CDR3 loop is CASSAAQYGYTF. The CDR3 nucleotides are TGTGCCAGCTCCGCGGCGCAGTATGGCTACACCTTC.

The chain joins TRBV11-3 to TRBJ2-7; possibly TRBD1 for D (6 bases). Germline lookup yields CDR1 SGHNT and CDR2 YENEEA. This CDR3 has 14 residues. V was trimmed by 4 bases and J by 2 bases, leaving 12 bases between them. The DNA for the CDR3 is TGTGCCAGCAGCTCCACAGGGTTCCCCTACGAGCAGTACTTC. It specifies CASSSTGFPYEQYF.

This chain connects TRBV27 to TRBJ2-1; the D gene is possibly TRBD2 (5 bases). The CDR3 is 11 amino acids. With 8 bases removed from V and 6 bases from J, the gap between germline ends came to 8 bases. The germline V gene has CDR1 MNHEY and CDR2 SMNVEV (reference sequence). CDR3 DNA: TGTGCCAGCCTCGGAGGCAATGAGCAGTTCTTC. It translates to CASLGGNEQFF.

V and J are TRBV30 and TRBJ2-7, with TRBD2 matching over 7 bases. The germline CDR1 and CDR2 sequences are GTSNPN and SVGIG (reference sequence). V lost 8 bases and J lost 1; bases outside the gene matches: 5. The CDR3 sequence is 12 residues long. CDR3 in amino acids: CAGTTVSYEQYF. The CDR3 nucleotides are TGTGCCGGGACTACCGTATCCTACGAGCAGTACTTC. The full variable domain, its missing parts supplied by reference TRBV30 and TRBJ2-7, is SQTIHQWPATLVQPVGSPLSLECTVEGTSNPNLYWYRQAAGRGLQLLFYSVGIGQISSEVPQNLSASRPQDRQFILSSKKLLLSDSGFYLCAGTTVSYEQYFGPGTRLTVT.

The rearrangement links TRBV30 to TRBJ1-3; D unresolved. The CDR3 spans 14 residues. Trimming left V 0 bases short and J 4 bases short, with 10 bases between. Germline V gene data show CDR1 as GTSNPN and CDR2 as SVGIG (reference sequence). The CDR3 is CAWSVRVEGNTIYF. CDR3 nucleotide sequence: TGTGCCTGGAGTGTACGAGTTGAAGGAAACACCATATATTTT.

The chain employs TRBV28 and TRBJ1-5, with no clear D. V lost 5 bases, J lost 4 bases, and 6 bases lay in between. The CDR3 runs to 12 residues. From germline, CDR1 is MDHEN and CDR2 SYDVKM. The CDR3 DNA reads as TGTGCCAGCAGTCCTCCTAATCAGCCCCAGCATTTT. This encodes CASSPPNQPQHF.

The genes are TRBV19 and TRBJ2-3; 12 nucleotides line up with TRBD2. Germline V lookup: CDR1 LNHDA, CDR2 SQIVND (reference sequence). V lost 7 bases, J lost 3 bases, and 5 bases stayed unmatched. There are 15 residues in the CDR3. The CDR3 protein is CASTTLAGGTDTQYF. The CDR3 DNA is TGTGCCAGTACCACGCTAGCGGGAGGGACAGATACGCAGTATTTT.